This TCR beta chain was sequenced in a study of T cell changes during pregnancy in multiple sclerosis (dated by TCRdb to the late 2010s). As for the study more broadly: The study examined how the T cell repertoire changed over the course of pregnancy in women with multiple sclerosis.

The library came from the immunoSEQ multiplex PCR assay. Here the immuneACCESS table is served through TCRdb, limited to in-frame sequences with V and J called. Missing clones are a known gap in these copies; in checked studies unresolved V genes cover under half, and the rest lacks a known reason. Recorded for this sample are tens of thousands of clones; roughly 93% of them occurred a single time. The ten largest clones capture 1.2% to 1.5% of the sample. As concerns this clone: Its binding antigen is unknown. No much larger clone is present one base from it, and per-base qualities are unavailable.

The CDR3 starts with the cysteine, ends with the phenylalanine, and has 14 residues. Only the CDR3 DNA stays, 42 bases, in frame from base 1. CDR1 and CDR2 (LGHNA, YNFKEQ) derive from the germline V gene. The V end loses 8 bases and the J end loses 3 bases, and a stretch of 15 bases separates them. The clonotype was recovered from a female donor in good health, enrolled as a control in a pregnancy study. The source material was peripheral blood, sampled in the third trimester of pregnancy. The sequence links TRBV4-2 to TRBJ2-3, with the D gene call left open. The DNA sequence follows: TGTGCCAGCTCCATGGCCACAACGACAGATACGCAGTATTTT. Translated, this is CASSMATTTDTQYF.